The 17 T cell receptor beta chains in this list originate from one sample, sequenced in a study of identical twins. One entry per CDR3 protein results from TCRdb running MiXCR on the 5' RACE reads. The repertoire consists of 1.5 million or so distinct CDR3 sequences, with less than 35% occurring once and the leading ten covering 0.25% to 0.3%. The specimen was cord blood. Receptor source: a newborn girl in good health.

The V and J genes are TRBV5-6 and TRBJ1-2; D gene ambiguous. The V end lost 4 bases, the J end lost 4 bases, and 23 bases lay between the germline ends. CDR1 is SGHDT and CDR2 is YYEEEE in the germline V gene. The CDR3 runs to 17 residues. This chain's CDR3 is CASSNPQTGEWGYGYTF. For the CDR3, the DNA is TGTGCCAGCAGCAACCCGCAGACCGGAGAATGGGGCTATGGCTACACCTTC. The entire variable domain, with the rest obtained from reference TRBV5-6 and TRBJ1-2, is as follows: DAGVTQSPTHLIKTRGQQVTLRCSPKSGHDTVSWYQQALGQGPQFIFQYYEEEERQRGNFPDRFSGHQFPNYSSELNVNALLLGDSALYLCASSNPQTGEWGYGYTFGSGTRLTVV.

The chain recombines TRBV5-6 with TRBJ2-3; the D is unclear. The germline gives CDR1 SGHDT, CDR2 YYEEEE. This CDR3 spans 16 amino acids. V dropped 0 bases and J dropped 2 bases, with 13 bases sitting between them. CDR3 residues: CASSLGRWSHTDTQYF. CDR3 nucleotide sequence: TGTGCCAGCAGCTTGGGTCGCTGGTCCCACACAGATACGCAGTATTTT.

This clonotype appeared a single time. J is TRBJ1-2 and V is TRBV21-1; the table names TRBD1, a call not compared with the DNA. TRBV21-1 is annotated as a pseudogene. The CDR3 loop spans 17 amino acids. This CDR3 is CASSTPRGEFGLYGYTF. The CDR3 DNA follows: TGTGCCAGCAGTACTCCGAGGGGAGAGTTCGGTCTCTATGGCTACACCTTC.

The chain recombines TRBV9 with TRBJ1-1; no reliable D call. Trimming removed 3 bases at V and 5 bases at J, with 11 bases between. The CDR3 loop spans 13 amino acids. CDR1 is SGDLS and CDR2 is YYNGEE in the germline V gene. The DNA for the CDR3 is TGTGCCAGCAGCGCGGTCCGGAGGACTGAAGCTTTCTTT. Amino acids: CASSAVRRTEAFF.

CDR3 in DNA: TGCAGCGTTGGACAGGGGATCGATTCACCCCTCCACTTT. Translating gives CSVGQGIDSPLHF. The V gene is TRBV29-1, the J gene TRBJ1-6; 8 nucleotides match TRBD1. V shed 4 bases, J shed 8 bases, and the junction held 4 bases outside the gene matches. CDR1 is SQVTM and CDR2 is ANQGSEA in the germline V gene. CDR3 size: 13 residues. Full variable domain (outside the CDR3, taken from reference TRBV29-1 and TRBJ1-6): SAVISQKPSRDICQRGTSLTIQCQVDSQVTMMFWYRQQPGQSLTLIATANQGSEATYESGFVIDKFPISRPNLTFSTLTVSNMSPEDSSIYLCSVGQGIDSPLHFGNGTRLTVT.

V usage is TRBV4-2 and J usage is TRBJ2-1; 11 bases are shared with TRBD2. Germline trimming cut 4 bases from V and 7 bases from J; bases unmatched to any gene: 6. The CDR3 runs 15 residues. The germline V gene encodes CDR1 LGHNA and CDR2 YNFKEQ. The CDR3 DNA reads as TGTGCCAGCAGCCCGTATAGCGGGAGGGGGAATGAGCAGTTCTTC. As protein: CASSPYSGRGNEQFF.

This chain joins TRBV6-1 and TRBJ2-3, with TRBD1 identical over 8 bases. V was pared by 6 bases and J by 9 bases, with 8 bases of the junction left unmatched. Per germline, CDR1 MNHNS and CDR2 SASEGT. This CDR3 contains 13 residues. The CDR3, as DNA: TGTGCCAGCAGCTCCCCGGGACAGGTCACGCAGTATTTT. This gives the protein CASSSPGQVTQYF.

The J gene is TRBJ2-2, the V gene TRBV10-3; TRBD2 matches 8 bases. V was clipped by 8 bases and J by 6 bases; unmatched bases: 5. The CDR3 has 13 amino acids. Germline CDR1 reads ENHRY; CDR2 reads SYGVKD. CDR3 sequence reads: CAISGTSPGELFF. The CDR3 nucleotides read TGTGCCATCTCCGGGACTAGTCCCGGGGAGCTGTTTTTT.

The chain couples TRBV3-1 to TRBJ2-2, with 8 bases fitting TRBD1. After removal of 6 bases from V and 3 bases from J, the junction contained 6 bases not matched to a gene. From germline, CDR1 is LGHDT and CDR2 YNNKEL (reference sequence). The CDR3 consists of 15 residues. The CDR3 protein is CASRPRDRYTGELFF. CDR3 nucleotide sequence: TGTGCCAGCAGACCGAGGGACAGGTACACCGGGGAGCTGTTTTTT.

The genes are TRBV9 and TRBJ1-3; no clear D gene. With 7 bases removed from V and 0 bases from J, the gap between germline ends came to 8 bases. The CDR3 totals 13 residues. Germline CDR1 and CDR2: SGDLS and YYNGEE. The CDR3 spells CASREASGNTIYF. CDR3 sequence (DNA): TGTGCCAGCCGCGAGGCCTCTGGAAACACCATATATTTT.

This clonotype was seen a few times. This chain joins TRBV20-1 and TRBJ2-5; D not resolved. The CDR3 is 11 residues long. Germline loops: CDR1 DFQATT, CDR2 SNEGSKA (reference sequence). V lost 3 bases and J lost 0, with 2 bases in between. CDR3 bases: TGCAGTGCTAGGTACCAAGAGACCCAGTACTTC. Amino acid sequence: CSARYQETQYF.

This clonotype occurred a few times. The V call is TRBV29-1, the J call TRBJ2-7; D remains unclear. The V gene's germline CDR1 is SQVTM and CDR2 ANQGSEA. This CDR3 is built from 12 residues. V was clipped by 4 bases and J by 3 bases, with 10 bases between them. The CDR3 loop reads CSVGGFGYEQYF. CDR3 nucleotides: TGCAGCGTTGGTGGATTTGGCTACGAGCAGTACTTC.

The V call is TRBV6-4, the J call TRBJ2-5; the D is unclear. CDR1 MRHNA and CDR2 SNTAGT come from the germline V gene. The CDR3 runs to 13 residues. V was clipped by 4 bases and J by 11 bases, with 17 bases between them. This chain's CDR3 is CASSAGPLYEQYF. The CDR3 DNA sequence: TGTGCCAGCAGTGCCGGGCCTCTCTATGAGCAGTACTTC.

The chain joins TRBV28 to TRBJ2-3; no definite D call. V was pared by 4 bases and J by 2 bases, with 10 bases between. Germline V gene lookup returns CDR1 MDHEN and CDR2 SYDVKM. This CDR3 is 14 amino acids long. CDR3 loop: CASSSVGSTDTQYF. CDR3 in DNA: TGTGCCAGCAGTTCAGTCGGGTCCACAGATACGCAGTATTTT.

The chain recombines TRBV10-3 with TRBJ2-7; 7 nucleotides align to TRBD2. V lost 2 bases to trimming and J lost 3 bases; unmatched junction nucleotides: 10. Looked up from germline, CDR1 is ENHRY and CDR2 is SYGVKD. This CDR3 comprises 16 residues. CDR3 coding DNA: TGTGCCATCAGTGAGGGGCGGGCTAGCGGCTACTACGAGCAGTACTTC. This translates into CAISEGRASGYYEQYF.

The chain carries TRBV27 and TRBJ2-1, with TRBD2 matching over 10 bases. The V segment lost 3 bases and the J segment 1 base; nucleotides outside the gene matches: 6. CDR3 length: 17 amino acids. The germline CDR1 and CDR2 sequences are MNHEY and SMNVEV (reference sequence). CDR3 region: CASSFAATSGSYNEQFF. The CDR3 DNA reads as TGTGCCAGCAGTTTCGCGGCGACTAGCGGGTCCTACAATGAGCAGTTCTTC.

The chain links TRBV6-5 to TRBJ2-7, with 9 bases aligning to TRBD2. The CDR3 is made up of 15 amino acids. Germline V CDR1 and CDR2: MNHEY, SVGAGI. The trim removed 5 bases at V and 5 bases at J, leaving 10 bases unmatched. CDR3 coding DNA: TGTGCCAGCAGTCCTCGTCCTAGCGGGGCCAACGAGCAGTACTTC. This encodes CASSPRPSGANEQYF.